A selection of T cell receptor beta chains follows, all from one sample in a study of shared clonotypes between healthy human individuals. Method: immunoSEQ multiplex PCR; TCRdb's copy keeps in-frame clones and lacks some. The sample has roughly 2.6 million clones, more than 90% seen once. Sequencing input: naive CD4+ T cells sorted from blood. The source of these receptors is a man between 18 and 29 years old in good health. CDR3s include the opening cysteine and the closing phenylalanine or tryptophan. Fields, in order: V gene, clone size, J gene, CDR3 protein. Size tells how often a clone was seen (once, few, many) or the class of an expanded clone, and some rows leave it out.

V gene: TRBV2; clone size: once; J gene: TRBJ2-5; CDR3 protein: CASCREGGETQYF
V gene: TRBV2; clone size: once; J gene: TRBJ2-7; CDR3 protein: CASSGLRTGIHEQYF
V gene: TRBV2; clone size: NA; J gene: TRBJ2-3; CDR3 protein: CASSEGTSGTDTQYF
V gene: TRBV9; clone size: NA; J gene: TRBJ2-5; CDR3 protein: CASSVGAGQETQYF
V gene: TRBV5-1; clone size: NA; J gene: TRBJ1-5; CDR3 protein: CASSPDRGNQPQHF
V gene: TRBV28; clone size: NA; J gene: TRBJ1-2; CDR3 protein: CASSLGGNYGYTF
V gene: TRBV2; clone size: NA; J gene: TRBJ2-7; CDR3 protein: CASRKGQHYEQYF
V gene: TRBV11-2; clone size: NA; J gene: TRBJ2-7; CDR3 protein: CASSLAPSGEYEQYF
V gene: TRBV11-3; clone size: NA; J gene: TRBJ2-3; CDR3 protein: CASSLAGGLSDTQYF
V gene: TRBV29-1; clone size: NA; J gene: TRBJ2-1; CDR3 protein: CSVENYEQFF
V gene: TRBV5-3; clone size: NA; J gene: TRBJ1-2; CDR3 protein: CARSLEGGGNYGYTF
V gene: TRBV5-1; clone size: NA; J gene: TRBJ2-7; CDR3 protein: CASSLESSGASSSYEQYF
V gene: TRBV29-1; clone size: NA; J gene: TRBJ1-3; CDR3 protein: CSVEEGFSGNTIYF
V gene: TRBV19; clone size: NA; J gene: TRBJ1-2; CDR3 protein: CASSIDGVAPYGYTF
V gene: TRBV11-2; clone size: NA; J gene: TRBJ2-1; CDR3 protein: CASSPTALAGGPYNEQFF
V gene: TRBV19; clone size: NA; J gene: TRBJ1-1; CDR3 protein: CASSEPGRGMNTEAFF
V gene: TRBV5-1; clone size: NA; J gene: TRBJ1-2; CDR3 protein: CASSLEQTHYGYTF
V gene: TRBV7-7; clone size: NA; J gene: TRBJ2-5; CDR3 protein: CASSPGLAGGGETQYF
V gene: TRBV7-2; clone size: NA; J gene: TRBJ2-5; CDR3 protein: CASSRLAGLKETQYF
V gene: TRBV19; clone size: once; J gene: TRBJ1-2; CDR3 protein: CASSIEGTNYGYTF
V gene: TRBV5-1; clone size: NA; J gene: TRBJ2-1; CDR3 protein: CASSLAGTVYNEQFF
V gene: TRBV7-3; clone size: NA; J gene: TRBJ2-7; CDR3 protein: CASSLGRDGHDEQYF
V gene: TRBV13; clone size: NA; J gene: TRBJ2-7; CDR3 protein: CASSIPGTGGSGEQYF
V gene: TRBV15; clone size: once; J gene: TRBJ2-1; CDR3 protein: CATSKIYGEQFF
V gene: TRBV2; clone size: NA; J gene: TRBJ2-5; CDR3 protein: CASSEEASGGARETQYF
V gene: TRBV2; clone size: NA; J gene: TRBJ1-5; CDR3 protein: CASSEYSNQPQHF
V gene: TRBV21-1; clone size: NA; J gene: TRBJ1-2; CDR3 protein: CASSKGDRGFGYTF
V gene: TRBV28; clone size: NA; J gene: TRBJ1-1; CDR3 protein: CASSYLTAEAFF
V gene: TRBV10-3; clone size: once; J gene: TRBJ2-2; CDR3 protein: CAIGEGLAGNTGELFF
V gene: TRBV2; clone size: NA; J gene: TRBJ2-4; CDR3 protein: CASREDEIAKNIQYF
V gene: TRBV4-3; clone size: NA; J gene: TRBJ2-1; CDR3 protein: CASSQDPREGQFF
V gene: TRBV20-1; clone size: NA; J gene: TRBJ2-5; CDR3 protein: CSAIQGGQYF
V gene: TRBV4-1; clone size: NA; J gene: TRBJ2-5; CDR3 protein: CASSQVRQETQYF
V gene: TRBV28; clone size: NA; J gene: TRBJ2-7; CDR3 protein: CASSLSGGSYEQYF
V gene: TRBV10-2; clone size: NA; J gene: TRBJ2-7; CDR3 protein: CASSESPGLAGGYREQYF
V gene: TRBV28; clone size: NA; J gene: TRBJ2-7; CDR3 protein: CASTLTGHEQYF
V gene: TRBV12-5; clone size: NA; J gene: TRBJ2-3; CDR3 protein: CASSFGTDTQYF
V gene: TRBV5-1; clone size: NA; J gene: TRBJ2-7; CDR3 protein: CASSLRDPNSYEQYF
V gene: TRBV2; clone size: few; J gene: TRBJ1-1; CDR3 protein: CASSEAGRNTEAFF